One and the same sample provided the 4 T cell receptor beta chains below, sequenced in a study of post-analysis software for immune sequencing data. Study-wide findings and caveats: In patients, TRBV5-6, TRBV5-1 and TRBV20-1 belonged to five TRBV segments found more frequently than in controls.

Researchers reported that TCR beta cDNA libraries carried unique molecular identifiers. TCRdb reprocessed the PCR reads with MiXCR, giving one entry per CDR3 protein. Of around 500,000 distinct CDR3 sequences in the sample, 34% were seen once. Which antigens these TCRs recognize remains unknown. The sample was blood. All receptors derive from a girl aged 2 to 17 with multiple sclerosis.

This clonotype was detected only a few times. The CDR3 protein is CASSLATGRRGSGYTF. The CDR3 DNA reads as TGTGCCAGCAGCTTAGCTACAGGGAGACGGGGCTCGGGCTACACCTTC. The J gene is TRBJ1-2, the V gene TRBV7-2; D is perhaps TRBD1 (6 bases). The CDR3 is 16 residues long. The germline V and J ends were trimmed by 0 bases and 8 bases, with 19 bases remaining between them. Per the germline V gene, CDR1 is SGHTA and CDR2 is FQGNSA.

The V gene is TRBV6-1, the J gene TRBJ1-1; possible D gene TRBD1, 5 bases. CDR1 and CDR2 from the germline V gene are MNHNS and SASEGT. This CDR3 comprises 13 residues. With 6 bases removed from V and 8 bases from J, the gap between germline ends came to 16 bases. CDR3 loop: CASRDFSGTEAFF. CDR3 DNA: TGTGCCAGCAGAGACTTTTCAGGGACCGAAGCTTTCTTT.

This clonotype was observed a few times. This chain connects TRBV20-1 to TRBJ2-7, with D tentatively TRBD2 (6 bases). This CDR3 spans 13 amino acids. From germline, CDR1 is DFQATT and CDR2 SNEGSKA (reference sequence). The ends were cut back, 5 bases at V and 4 bases at J, with 15 bases in the middle. The CDR3 loop is CSAPGSSGYEQYF. CDR3 nucleotides: TGCAGTGCTCCCGGGAGTTCAGGATACGAGCAGTACTTC.

The V and J genes are TRBV5-1 and TRBJ2-1; TRBD1 agrees at 10 bases. With V trimmed by 2 bases and J by 5 bases, 7 bases remained unmatched. Germline V CDR1 and CDR2: SGHRS, YFSETQ. The CDR3 runs to 16 residues. The CDR3 DNA is TGCGCCAGCAGCTTCAATACAGGGACAGGGGACAATGAGCAGTTCTTC. Its translation: CASSFNTGTGDNEQFF.